The source of this T cell receptor (beta chain) is a study of cytomegalovirus exposure and HLA in healthy donors. The PCR employed 60 Vbeta primers together with 13 Jbeta primers. Profiled with immunoSEQ multiplex PCR; TCRdb holds only in-frame clones, not every one. The sample records some 120,000 clones, roughly 76% being singletons. J was trimmed by 0 bases and V by 6 bases; bases with no gene match: 6. The CDR3 is made up of 15 amino acids. Germline V gene data show CDR1 as SGHTA and CDR2 as FQGTGA. Study results and caveats: 164 TCR beta chains were listed as cytomegalovirus-associated. Some V segments, including TRBV6-2 and TRBV6-3, were excluded as indistinguishable.

Turning to this clone: Its matching antigen is unknown.

This receptor was taken from a woman in her fifties or sixties in good health and CMV-seropositive. The genes are TRBV7-3 and TRBJ2-5; 8 nucleotides align to TRBD2. Sequenced sample: PBMCs. Here the CDR3 reads CASSVGGRNQETQYF. In nucleotides, the CDR3 is TGTGCCAGCAGTGTCGGCGGGAGGAACCAAGAGACCCAGTACTTC. Based on the CDR3 plus reference TRBV7-3 and TRBJ2-5, the full variable domain is GAGVSQTPSNKVTEKGKYVELRCDPISGHTALYWYRQSLGQGPEFLIYFQGTGAADDSGLPNDRFFAVRPEGSVSTLKIQRTERGDSAVYLCASSVGGRNQETQYFGPGTRLLVL.